This TCR beta chain was captured in a study of T cell responses to AZD1222 COVID-19 vaccine. Regarding the study as a whole: No repertoire was sampled before or during the peak T cell response, only after it. Spike-specific TCR breadth and depth grew following two AZD1222 doses. Of the AZD1222 recipients, only 5 to 7 were seropositive at baseline. Donors skewed white British and female; clonal diversity was possibly underestimated.

Generated by immunoSEQ multiplex PCR, the TCRdb table keeps only in-frame clones and is missing some. The sample holds 82,000 or so clones; 90% are singletons and the top ten take 5.2%. Unmatched junction bases numbered 8, after V lost 4 bases and J lost 7 bases. CDR3 size: 15 residues. In germline, CDR1 is SGHNT, CDR2 YYREEE (reference sequence). A remark on this clone: Its target is unknown.

The sequencing here drew on peripheral blood, taken on day 0 of AZD1222 vaccination. V usage is TRBV5-4 and J usage is TRBJ1-5; TRBD1 matches 10 bases. The sequence was obtained from an adult in good health. In DNA, the CDR3 is TGTGCCAGCAGCATCGACAGGGGGCAAGGGCAGCCCCAGCATTTT. It translates to CASSIDRGQGQPQHF.